The T cell receptor (beta chain) under discussion was sequenced for a study of blood T cell repertoires in COVID-19. Germline V gene lookup returns CDR1 SGHNT and CDR2 YENEEA. Trimming cost V 2 bases and J 0 bases, with 8 bases left between them. This CDR3 contains 14 residues. Clones were read by immunoSEQ multiplex PCR, and TCRdb kept only the in-frame ones, dropping some. The sample holds some 410,000 clones, roughly 90% seen once. The receptor's source is a woman under 40 with acute COVID-19. Sequencing was carried out using PBMCs or T cells enriched from blood (not recorded which). V and J are TRBV11-3 and TRBJ2-7; D is possibly TRBD1 (5 bases). The CDR3 bases are TGTGCCAGCAGCTTAACAGGAAACTCCTACGAGCAGTACTTC. It encodes CASSLTGNSYEQYF.